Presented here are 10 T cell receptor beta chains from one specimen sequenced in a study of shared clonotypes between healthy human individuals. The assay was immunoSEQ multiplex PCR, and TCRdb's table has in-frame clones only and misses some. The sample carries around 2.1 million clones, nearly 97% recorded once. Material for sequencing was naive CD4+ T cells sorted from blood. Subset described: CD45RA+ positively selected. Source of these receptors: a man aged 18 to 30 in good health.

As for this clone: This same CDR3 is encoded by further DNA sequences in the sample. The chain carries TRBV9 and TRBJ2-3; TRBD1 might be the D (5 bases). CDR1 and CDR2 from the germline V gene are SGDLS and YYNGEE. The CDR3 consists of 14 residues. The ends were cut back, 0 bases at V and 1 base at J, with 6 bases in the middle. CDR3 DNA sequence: TGTGCCAGCAGCGTAGTACAGGGCACAGATACGCAGTATTTT. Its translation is CASSVVQGTDTQYF.

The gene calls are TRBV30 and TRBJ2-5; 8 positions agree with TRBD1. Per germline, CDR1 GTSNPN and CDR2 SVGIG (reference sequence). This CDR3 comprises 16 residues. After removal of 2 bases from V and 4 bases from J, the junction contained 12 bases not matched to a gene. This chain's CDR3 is CAWSPRGRGLSETQYF. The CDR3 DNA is TGTGCCTGGAGTCCTCGGGGCAGGGGGCTTTCAGAGACCCAGTACTTC. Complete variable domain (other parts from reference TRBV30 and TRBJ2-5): SQTIHQWPATLVQPVGSPLSLECTVEGTSNPNLYWYRQAAGRGLQLLFYSVGIGQISSEVPQNLSASRPQDRQFILSSKKLLLSDSGFYLCAWSPRGRGLSETQYFGPGTRLLVL.

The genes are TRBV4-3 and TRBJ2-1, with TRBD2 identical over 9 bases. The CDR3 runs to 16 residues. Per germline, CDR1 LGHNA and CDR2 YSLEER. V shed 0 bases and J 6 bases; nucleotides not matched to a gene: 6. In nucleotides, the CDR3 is TGCGCCAGCAGCCAAGATGGGCTAGCGGGGCTCAATGAGCAGTTCTTC. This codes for CASSQDGLAGLNEQFF.

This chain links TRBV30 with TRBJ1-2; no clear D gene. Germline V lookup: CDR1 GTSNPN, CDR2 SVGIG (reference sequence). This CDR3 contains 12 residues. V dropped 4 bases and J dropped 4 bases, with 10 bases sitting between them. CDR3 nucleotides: TGTGCCTGGACCCAGACCCCCTATGGCTACACCTTC. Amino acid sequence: CAWTQTPYGYTF. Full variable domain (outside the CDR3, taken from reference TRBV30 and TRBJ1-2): SQTIHQWPATLVQPVGSPLSLECTVEGTSNPNLYWYRQAAGRGLQLLFYSVGIGQISSEVPQNLSASRPQDRQFILSSKKLLLSDSGFYLCAWTQTPYGYTFGSGTRLTVV.

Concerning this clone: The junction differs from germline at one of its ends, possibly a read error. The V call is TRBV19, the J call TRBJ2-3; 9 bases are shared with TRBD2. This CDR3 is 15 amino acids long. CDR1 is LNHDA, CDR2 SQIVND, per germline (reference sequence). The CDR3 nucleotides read TGTGCCAGTAGGATAGCGGGAGCCGGCACAGATACGCAGTATTTT. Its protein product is CASRIAGAGTDTQYF.

In nucleotides, the CDR3 is TGCAGCGCTCGGACAGACACTAACTATGGCTACACCTTC. Protein product: CSARTDTNYGYTF. The V call is TRBV29-1, the J call TRBJ1-2; the D gene is possibly TRBD1 (6 bases). The CDR3 totals 13 residues. The germline V gene has CDR1 SQVTM and CDR2 ANQGSEA. The V end was cut by 7 bases, the J end by 0 bases, with 12 bases between.

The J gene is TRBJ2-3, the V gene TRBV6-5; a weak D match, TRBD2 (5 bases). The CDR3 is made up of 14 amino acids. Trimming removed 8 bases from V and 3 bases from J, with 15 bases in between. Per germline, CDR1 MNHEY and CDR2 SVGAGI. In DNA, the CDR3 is TGTGCCAGCTCCCGGGGTTTGGTGACAGATACGCAGTATTTT. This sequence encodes CASSRGLVTDTQYF.

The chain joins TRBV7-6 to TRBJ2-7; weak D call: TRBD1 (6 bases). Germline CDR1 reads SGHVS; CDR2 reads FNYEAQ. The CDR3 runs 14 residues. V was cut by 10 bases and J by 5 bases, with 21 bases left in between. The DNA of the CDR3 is TGTGCCACCTCAAAAAGTGGACAGAGCAACGAGCAGTACTTC. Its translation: CATSKSGQSNEQYF.

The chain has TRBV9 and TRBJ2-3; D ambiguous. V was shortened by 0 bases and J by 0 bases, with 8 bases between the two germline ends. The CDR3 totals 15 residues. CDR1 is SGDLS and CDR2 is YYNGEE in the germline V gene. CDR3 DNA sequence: TGTGCCAGCAGCGTAGTGGCATTAAGCACAGATACGCAGTATTTT. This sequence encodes CASSVVALSTDTQYF.

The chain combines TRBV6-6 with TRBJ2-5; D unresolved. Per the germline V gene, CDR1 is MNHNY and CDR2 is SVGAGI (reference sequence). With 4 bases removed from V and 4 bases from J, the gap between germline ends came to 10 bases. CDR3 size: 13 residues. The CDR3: CASSFTSGETQYF. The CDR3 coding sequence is TGTGCCAGCAGTTTCACGTCGGGAGAGACCCAGTACTTC.